This T cell receptor beta chain is from a study of shared clonotypes between healthy human individuals. The length of the CDR3 is 16 residues. The V segment lost 6 bases and the J segment 5 bases; nucleotides outside the gene matches: 13. Germline CDR1 is MGHRA and CDR2 is YSYEKL. Measured with immunoSEQ multiplex PCR; TCRdb has only the in-frame clones, and not every one. The table has a few million clones, just over 90% seen once; the top ten hold 0.11% to 0.15%. Sequences were obtained from naive CD4+ T cells sorted from blood. The subset is: CD45RA+ positively selected. The chain couples TRBV4-1 to TRBJ2-1; 7 nucleotides line up with TRBD2. The clonotype originates from a man younger than 35 in good health. DNA for the CDR3: TGCGCCAGCAGTCCCGGGGGGAGGAGTAACGACAATGAGCAGTTCTTC. Translating gives CASSPGGRSNDNEQFF.